One sample yielded the 18 T cell receptor beta chains listed below, sequenced in a study of blood T cell repertoires in COVID-19. This table comes from immunoSEQ multiplex PCR, and its TCRdb copy is limited to in-frame clones, with some not included. This sample has around 170,000 clones, with less than 90% found just once. Sequencing was carried out using peripheral blood. These receptors all come from a man in his 60s with acute or convalescent COVID-19.

The chain uses TRBV19 and TRBJ1-6; no definite D call. The CDR3 is 14 residues long. Germline V gives CDR1 LNHDA, CDR2 SQIVND (reference sequence). With 8 bases removed from V and 7 bases from J, the gap between germline ends came to 15 bases. The CDR3 region is CASSKEGGNSPLHF. The CDR3, as DNA: TGTGCCAGTTCGAAGGAGGGAGGCAATTCACCCCTCCACTTT.

The chain carries TRBV7-2 and TRBJ2-3; 7 bases are a match to TRBD1. There are 15 residues in the CDR3. The germline CDR1 and CDR2 sequences are SGHTA and FQGNSA. After removal of 3 bases from V and 1 base from J, the junction contained 4 bases not matched to a gene. CDR3 protein: CASSFRQGGTDTQYF. CDR3 nucleotides: TGTGCCAGCAGCTTTCGGCAGGGGGGCACAGATACGCAGTATTTT.

The V call is TRBV7-2, the J call TRBJ2-2, with TRBD2 identical over 13 bases. CDR3 length equals 19 residues. V dropped 2 bases and J dropped 5; count of bases not matched to a gene: 11. Germline CDR1 SGHTA, CDR2 FQGNSA. The DNA of the CDR3 is TGTGCCAGCAGCTTACCCTGGACTAGCGGGAGAAAAGGAACCGGGGAGCTGTTTTTT. Protein product: CASSLPWTSGRKGTGELFF.

The J gene is TRBJ2-2, the V gene TRBV24-1, with D perhaps matching TRBD1 (6 bases). Germline CDR1 and CDR2: KGHDR and SFDVKD. This CDR3 has 16 residues. With 9 bases removed from V and 5 bases from J, the gap between germline ends came to 21 bases. This chain's CDR3 is CATSFGPPRGTGELFF. The CDR3 DNA sequence: TGTGCCACCTCCTTCGGACCACCGAGGGGGACCGGGGAGCTGTTTTTT.

V and J are TRBV6-5 and TRBJ1-1; TRBD1 aligns across 9 bases. The CDR3 is 14 amino acids. Per the germline V gene, CDR1 is MNHEY and CDR2 is SVGAGI. The V gene end was trimmed by 5 bases and the J gene end by 4 bases; junction bases not matched to a gene: 5. The CDR3 nucleotides are TGTGCCAGCAGTCGGACAGGGGCGGGCACTGAAGCTTTCTTT. Amino acids: CASSRTGAGTEAFF.

This clone was seen more than once but under ten times. The chain combines TRBV7-9 with TRBJ1-2; the D gene is possibly TRBD1 (6 bases). Trimming took off 1 base at V and 4 bases at J, with 22 bases between the two ends. Germline CDR1 reads SEHNR; CDR2 reads FQNEAQ (reference sequence). The CDR3 runs to 18 residues. CDR3 coding DNA: TGTGCCAGCAGCTTAGTTTTGGGGCCAGGGGCTGCTCTCTATGGCTACACCTTC. Protein product: CASSLVLGPGAALYGYTF.

This rearrangement joins TRBV25-1 to TRBJ2-7; D perhaps matches TRBD1 (7 bases). V lost 5 bases and J 6 bases, leaving 11 bases between the germline ends. The CDR3 loop spans 12 amino acids. The germline CDR1 and CDR2 sequences are MGHDK and SYGVNS. CDR3 coding DNA: TGTGCCAGCAGTTACAGGGGAGGCGAGCAGTACTTC. This codes for CASSYRGGEQYF.

The chain recombines TRBV19 with TRBJ1-2; the D gene is possibly TRBD1 (5 bases). The CDR3 spans 14 residues. Trimming pared 7 bases from V and 4 bases from J, leaving 16 bases between. Germline V gene sequence: CDR1 LNHDA, CDR2 SQIVND (reference sequence). The DNA for the CDR3 is TGTGCCAGTAATCCGGGGACTGGGCGCTATGGCTACACCTTC. It is translated as CASNPGTGRYGYTF.

The chain carries TRBV14 and TRBJ2-7; D unresolved. This CDR3 is 13 amino acids long. Trimming stripped 2 bases from V and 2 bases from J, with 7 bases between. Germline V lookup: CDR1 SGHDN, CDR2 FVKESK. This CDR3 reads CASSQQVAYEQYF. CDR3 in DNA: TGTGCCAGCAGCCAACAAGTAGCCTACGAGCAGTACTTC.

This chain uses TRBV12-3 or TRBV12-4 with TRBJ1-1; D is ambiguous. V was cut by 6 bases and J by 1 base, with 9 bases left in between. CDR3 length: 13 residues. CDR3 bases: TGTGCCAGCAGCCTGAGTCGGAACACTGAAGCTTTCTTT. Its translation is CASSLSRNTEAFF.

The rearrangement joins TRBV7-2 to TRBJ2-4, with a possible D match to TRBD2 (5 bases). From germline, CDR1 is SGHTA and CDR2 FQGNSA. The CDR3 runs 13 residues. Trimming shortened V by 4 bases and J by 9 bases, and 13 bases separated the two germline ends. CDR3 nucleotides: TGTGCCAGCAGCTCAACTAGATCCGGCATTCAGTACTTC. Its protein is CASSSTRSGIQYF.

The chain links TRBV24-1 to TRBJ2-7; weak D call: TRBD2 (5 bases). The CDR3 contains 14 residues. Trimming shortened V by 5 bases and J by 2 bases, and 12 bases separated the two germline ends. CDR1 and CDR2 from the germline V gene are KGHDR and SFDVKD. The CDR3: CATSGGPGTYEQYF. The CDR3 coding sequence is TGTGCCACCAGTGGAGGGCCGGGCACCTACGAGCAGTACTTC.

This CDR3 reads CASSPGGQGANYGYTF. The DNA of the CDR3 is TGTGCCAGCAGCCCAGGGGGGCAGGGGGCAAACTATGGCTACACCTTC. The rearrangement links TRBV5-6 to TRBJ1-2; 8 positions agree with TRBD1. The CDR3 is 16 residues long. Germline lookup yields CDR1 SGHDT and CDR2 YYEEEE. J gave up 2 bases and V 4 bases, and 10 bases lay outside the gene matches.

The chain uses TRBV27 and TRBJ1-2; 10 positions match TRBD1. The ends lost 4 bases at V and 7 bases at J; junction bases unmatched: 3. The V gene's germline CDR1 is MNHEY and CDR2 SMNVEV (reference sequence). There are 13 residues in the CDR3. CDR3 residues: CASSSTGGGGYTF. Written as DNA, the CDR3 is TGTGCCAGCAGTTCGACAGGGGGCGGTGGCTACACCTTC.

The V and J genes are TRBV19 and TRBJ1-5; no firm D call. The CDR3 length is 14 residues. V was pared by 2 bases and J by 0 bases, with 5 bases between. Germline V gene data show CDR1 as LNHDA and CDR2 as SQIVND (reference sequence). The CDR3 is CASSIYNSNQPQHF. The DNA of the CDR3 is TGTGCCAGTAGTATATACAATAGCAATCAGCCCCAGCATTTT.

The J gene is TRBJ2-7, the V gene TRBV11-1; 7 nucleotides line up with TRBD1. With 6 bases clipped from V and 6 bases from J, the junction kept 8 bases outside the gene matches. CDR3 length: 13 amino acids. The V gene's germline CDR1 is SGHAT and CDR2 FQDESV (reference sequence). The DNA of the CDR3 is TGTGCCAGCAGTCTAAGTCGACAGGGCGAGCAGTACGTC. This gives the protein CASSLSRQGEQYV.

This clone has a handful of counts. V is TRBV4-3 and J is TRBJ1-1; D unresolved. V was pared by 1 base and J by 3 bases, with 15 bases between. Per germline, CDR1 LGHNA and CDR2 YSLEER. The CDR3 contains 16 residues. The CDR3 region is CASSQASGNWDTEAFF. The CDR3, as DNA: TGCGCCAGCAGCCAAGCCTCGGGAAACTGGGACACTGAAGCTTTCTTT.

The chain combines TRBV2 with TRBJ2-7; D unresolved. CDR1 is SNHLY and CDR2 is FYNNEI in the germline V gene. The length of the CDR3 is 13 residues. Trimming shortened V by 5 bases and J by 0 bases, and 8 bases separated the two germline ends. CDR3 residues: CASSKTISYEQYV. DNA of the CDR3: TGTGCCAGCAGTAAAACTATCTCCTACGAGCAGTACGTC.